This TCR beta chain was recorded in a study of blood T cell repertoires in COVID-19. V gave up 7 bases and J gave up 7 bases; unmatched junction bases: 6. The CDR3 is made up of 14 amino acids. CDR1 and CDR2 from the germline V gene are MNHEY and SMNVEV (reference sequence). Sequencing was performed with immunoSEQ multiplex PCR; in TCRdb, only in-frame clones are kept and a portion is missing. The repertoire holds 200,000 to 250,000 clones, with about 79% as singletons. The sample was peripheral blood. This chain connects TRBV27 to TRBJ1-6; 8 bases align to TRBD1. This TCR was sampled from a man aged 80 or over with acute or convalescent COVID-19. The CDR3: CASTRTGWNSPLHF. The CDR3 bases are TGTGCCAGCACTCGGACAGGGTGGAATTCACCCCTCCACTTT.